The following is a TCR beta chain sequence with its context. Antigen: not known. The repertoire was sequenced with immunoSEQ multiplex PCR; TCRdb's copy has only in-frame clones and lacks some. This table has around 250,000 clones, roughly 85% appearing once. The record originates from a study of Ad26.COV2.S vaccination and SARS-CoV-2 variants. Study findings and constraints: Substantial post-vaccination breadth of spike-specific CD8+ and CD4+ T cell responses was reported.

The length of the CDR3 is 14 residues. V was cut by 2 bases and J by 2 bases, with 8 bases left in between. Germline V gene data show CDR1 as SGHRS and CDR2 as YFSETQ. The treatment: around 19 received Ad26.COV2.S at low or high dose, single or two shots; about 5 received placebo; per-sample allocation not given. Sampling took place 63 days after the first vaccine or placebo injection. An Ad26 vector that expressed Wuhan-strain SARS-CoV-2 spike constituted the vaccine. The chain uses TRBV5-1 and TRBJ2-1, with a possible D match to TRBD1 (5 bases). The sequence was collected from a person aged 18-60 years who received the Ad26.COV2.S COVID-19 vaccine or a placebo. The specimen was peripheral blood, collected in a trial of Ad26.COV2.S vaccine versus placebo. CDR3 amino acids: CASSFLTAYNEQFF. CDR3 coding DNA: TGCGCCAGCAGCTTCCTGACAGCCTACAATGAGCAGTTCTTC.